The 22 T cell receptor beta chains given below trace back to one sample, sequenced in a study of blood T cell repertoires in COVID-19. TCRdb's copy holds only in-frame clones and misses some; the assay was immunoSEQ multiplex PCR. The top ten hold under 11% of the sample, which has some 370,000 clones, around 87% seen once. The sample was peripheral blood. These receptors were collected from a woman in her 30s with COVID-19, enrolled during active disease.

This chain links TRBV19 with TRBJ2-3, with D possibly matching TRBD2 (5 bases). V was pared by 3 bases and J by 6 bases, with 13 bases between. The CDR3 is 14 residues long. Germline V gene lookup returns CDR1 LNHDA and CDR2 SQIVND (reference sequence). CDR3 protein: CASSIGLGWDTQYF. For the CDR3, the DNA is TGTGCCAGTAGTATCGGACTGGGCTGGGATACGCAGTATTTT. Based on the CDR3 plus reference TRBV19 and TRBJ2-3, the full variable domain is DGGITQSPKYLFRKEGQNVTLSCEQNLNHDAMYWYRQDPGQGLRLIYYSQIVNDFQKGDIAEGYSVSREKKESFPLTVTSAQKNPTAFYLCASSIGLGWDTQYFGPGTRLTVL.

The chain has TRBV2 and TRBJ2-7, with a weak D call TRBD2 (5 bases). V was cut by 7 bases and J by 3 bases, with 10 bases left in between. CDR3 length equals 12 residues. In germline, CDR1 is SNHLY, CDR2 FYNNEI. The CDR3 bases are TGTGCCAGCACTGACTATTACTACGAGCAGTACTTC. Translating gives CASTDYYYEQYF. The full variable domain, rest sourced from reference TRBV2 and TRBJ2-7, is EPEVTQTPSHQVTQMGQEVILRCVPISNHLYFYWYRQILGQKVEFLVSFYNNEISEKSEIFDDQFSVERPDGSNFTLKIRSTKLEDSAMYFCASTDYYYEQYFGPGTRLTVT.

The chain joins TRBV30 to TRBJ2-7, with TRBD1 matching over 10 bases. V shed 3 bases and J 3 bases; nucleotides not matched to a gene: 8. Germline V lookup: CDR1 GTSNPN, CDR2 SVGIG (reference sequence). The CDR3 extends over 15 amino acids. CDR3 in DNA: TGTGCCTGGAGATCTCGGGACAGGGGAAACTACGAGCAGTACTTC. This sequence encodes CAWRSRDRGNYEQYF.

The chain joins TRBV28 to TRBJ1-3, with TRBD1 matching 7 bases. Germline-derived CDR1 and CDR2 are MDHEN and SYDVKM. The CDR3 contains 15 residues. The V gene end was trimmed by 6 bases and the J gene end by 2 bases; junction bases not matched to a gene: 7. This CDR3 is CASRETGITGNTIYF. The CDR3 DNA sequence: TGTGCCAGCAGAGAGACAGGGATTACTGGAAACACCATATATTTT. Together with reference TRBV28 and TRBJ1-3, the CDR3 gives the full variable domain: DVKVTQSSRYLVKRTGEKVFLECVQDMDHENMFWYRQDPGLGLRLIYFSYDVKMKEKGDIPEGYSVSREKKERFSLILESASTNQTSMYLCASRETGITGNTIYFGEGSWLTVV.

This clone was counted a single time. The chain couples TRBV20-1 to TRBJ2-5; maybe TRBD2 (7 bases). V was clipped by 3 bases and J by 2 bases, with 10 bases between them. This CDR3 contains 13 residues. The germline V gene has CDR1 DFQATT and CDR2 SNEGSKA (reference sequence). The CDR3: CSASRGAQETQYF. In DNA, the CDR3 is TGCAGTGCTAGTCGGGGGGCACAAGAGACCCAGTACTTC.

The V and J genes are TRBV3-1 (or the pseudogene TRBV3-2) and TRBJ1-5; D may be TRBD1 (6 bases). The CDR3 covers 13 residues. V lost 3 bases and J lost 9, with 12 bases in between. The germline CDR1 and CDR2 sequences are LGHDT and YNNKEL (reference sequence). CDR3 sequence reads: CASSQTGSGPQHF. The CDR3 nucleotides are TGTGCCAGCAGCCAGACAGGATCCGGGCCCCAGCATTTT.

This chain uses TRBV18 with TRBJ1-2, with 10 bases that match TRBD1. This CDR3 is 14 amino acids long. The germline V gene encodes CDR1 KGHSH and CDR2 LQKENI. V shed 6 bases and J 6 bases; nucleotides not matched to a gene: 7. CDR3 loop: CASSLDRGRHGYTF. The CDR3 DNA reads as TGTGCCAGCTCCCTTGACAGGGGGCGACATGGCTACACCTTC.

The rearrangement joins TRBV7-2 to TRBJ2-7; 8 bases map to TRBD2. This CDR3 has 16 residues. In germline, CDR1 is SGHTA, CDR2 FQGNSA. With 4 bases clipped from V and 4 bases from J, the junction kept 12 bases outside the gene matches. For the CDR3, the DNA is TGTGCCAGCAGCTCAAACTTAGGGACTAGTATGTACGAGCAGTACTTC. This gives the protein CASSSNLGTSMYEQYF. Using reference TRBV7-2 and TRBJ2-7 for the parts outside the CDR3, the full variable domain is GAGVSQSPSNKVTEKGKDVELRCDPISGHTALYWYRQSLGQGLEFLIYFQGNSAPDKSGLPSDRFSAERTGGSVSTLTIQRTQQEDSAVYLCASSSNLGTSMYEQYFGPGTRLTVT.

The chain couples TRBV7-9 to TRBJ2-3; D is undetermined. The V end was cut by 5 bases, the J end by 8 bases, with 11 bases between. CDR1 and CDR2 (germline): SEHNR, FQNEAQ (reference sequence). The length of the CDR3 is 12 residues. As DNA, the CDR3 is TGTGCCAGCAGCGCAGATCGCGGTACGCAGTATTTT. It codes for CASSADRGTQYF.

Details on this clone: This same CDR3 is encoded by further DNA sequences in the sample. The chain joins TRBV5-1 to TRBJ1-4, with 9 bases lining up with TRBD1. V gave up 0 bases and J gave up 7 bases; unmatched junction bases: 4. Germline CDR1 reads SGHRS; CDR2 reads YFSETQ. The CDR3 sequence is 15 residues long. The CDR3 DNA is TGCGCCAGCAGCTTGGCCGGGACAGGGCGTGAAAAACTGTTTTTT. Encoded protein: CASSLAGTGREKLFF.

V usage is TRBV6-2 or TRBV6-3 and J usage is TRBJ2-7; 9 nucleotides line up with TRBD1. There are 15 residues in the CDR3. J gave up 3 bases and V 3 bases, and 6 bases lay outside the gene matches. Germline CDR1 and CDR2: MNHEY and SVGEGT. CDR3 in amino acids: CASSYWRDRVYEQYF. The CDR3 region has the DNA TGTGCCAGCAGTTATTGGAGGGACAGGGTCTACGAGCAGTACTTC.

The chain carries TRBV5-1 and TRBJ1-3; 7 bases map to TRBD1. The CDR3 runs 15 residues. Germline CDR1 and CDR2: SGHRS and YFSETQ. Trimming took 4 bases from V and 2 from J; bases not matched to a gene: 6. DNA of the CDR3: TGCGCCAGCAGCCAAGGACAGGCAGCTGGAAACACCATATATTTT. This encodes CASSQGQAAGNTIYF.

The chain employs TRBV18 and TRBJ2-2, with D uncertain. The CDR3 consists of 15 residues. V was pared by 3 bases and J by 1 base, with 9 bases between. CDR1 and CDR2 from the germline V gene are KGHSH and LQKENI. The CDR3 sequence: CASSPNTVNTGELFF. The DNA of the CDR3 is TGTGCCAGCTCACCGAATACAGTGAACACCGGGGAGCTGTTTTTT.

This clone was picked up one time. The identical CDR3 is also encoded by other nucleotide sequences in the sample. V and J are TRBV6-5 and TRBJ2-6; D may be TRBD2 (6 bases). CDR1 and CDR2 from the germline V gene are MNHEY and SVGAGI. This CDR3 has 15 amino acids. V was trimmed by 2 bases and J by 4 bases, leaving 9 bases between them. CDR3 sequence: CASSYGGSGANVLTF. The CDR3 bases are TGTGCCAGCAGTTACGGGGGGTCAGGGGCCAACGTCCTGACTTTC.

The chain recombines TRBV18 with TRBJ2-2; the D gene is possibly TRBD1 (6 bases). CDR3 length equals 15 residues. The ends were cut back, 3 bases at V and 5 bases at J, with 13 bases in the middle. CDR1 and CDR2 from the germline V gene are KGHSH and LQKENI. The CDR3 nucleotides read TGTGCCAGCTCACCCCGGGACATTGAAACCGGGGAGCTGTTTTTT. Translation gives CASSPRDIETGELFF.

This clone came up once. The J gene is TRBJ1-4, the V gene TRBV30, with 7 positions matching TRBD1. CDR3 length: 15 amino acids. The trim removed 0 bases at V and 2 bases at J, leaving 3 bases unmatched. CDR1 and CDR2 (germline): GTSNPN, SVGIG (reference sequence). CDR3 sequence reads: CAWSVSGGTNEKLFF. The CDR3 bases are TGTGCCTGGAGTGTATCAGGGGGTACTAATGAAAAACTGTTTTTT.

The rearrangement uses TRBV18 and TRBJ1-4; D is unclear. This CDR3 spans 18 amino acids. V gave up 1 base and J gave up 4 bases, with 19 bases separating them. The germline V gene has CDR1 KGHSH and CDR2 LQKENI. CDR3 sequence reads: CASSPLYAVPGRNEKLFF. In nucleotides, the CDR3 is TGTGCCAGCTCACCACTATATGCAGTCCCAGGCCGTAATGAAAAACTGTTTTTT.

V is TRBV7-3 and J is TRBJ2-3; 14 nucleotides match TRBD2. The CDR3 loop spans 22 amino acids. The junction had 20 bases not matched to a gene; V was cut back by 4 bases and J by 2 bases. Per germline, CDR1 SGHTA and CDR2 FQGTGA. The CDR3 region is CASSSTGTGPRTSGGNTDTQYF. Here the CDR3 DNA reads TGTGCCAGCAGCTCAACGGGGACAGGGCCCCGGACTAGCGGGGGGAACACAGATACGCAGTATTTT.

CDR3 DNA: TGTGCCAGCAGCTCGGACAGCTTCTATGGCTACACCTTC. This codes for CASSSDSFYGYTF. The J gene is TRBJ1-2, the V gene TRBV5-6, with TRBD1 as a possible D gene (6 bases). The germline V and J ends were trimmed by 3 bases and 4 bases, with 10 bases remaining between them. This CDR3 spans 13 amino acids. Germline CDR1 and CDR2: SGHDT and YYEEEE.

The CDR3, as DNA: TGTGCCAGCAGCTTGATAAGGACAGGGAGCACAGATACGCAGTATTTT. Its translation: CASSLIRTGSTDTQYF. The chain carries TRBV5-5 and TRBJ2-3; 8 bases line up with TRBD1. The trim removed 1 base at V and 0 bases at J, leaving 4 bases unmatched. The CDR3 runs to 16 residues. The germline gives CDR1 SGHKS, CDR2 YYEKEE (reference sequence).

This chain joins TRBV5-5 and TRBJ2-7, with 8 nucleotides matching TRBD1. The CDR3 consists of 14 residues. The J segment lost 5 bases and the V segment lost 0 bases, leaving 4 bases of the junction unmatched. Looked up from germline, CDR1 is SGHKS and CDR2 is YYEKEE (reference sequence). In DNA, the CDR3 is TGTGCCAGCAGCTTGGGACAGGGGTTGGACGAGCAGTACTTC. This translates into CASSLGQGLDEQYF. Looking up the rest from reference TRBV5-5 and TRBJ2-7 gives the full variable domain: DAGVTQSPTHLIKTRGQQVTLRCSPISGHKSVSWYQQVLGQGPQFIFQYYEKEERGRGNFPDRFSARQFPNYSSELNVNALLLGDSALYLCASSLGQGLDEQYFGPGTRLTVT.

The J gene is TRBJ2-1, the V gene TRBV6-2 or TRBV6-3; 8 bases map to TRBD2. With V trimmed by 2 bases and J by 0 bases, 3 bases remained unmatched. This CDR3 spans 16 amino acids. Germline CDR1 is MNHEY and CDR2 is SVGEGT. The CDR3 sequence: CASSYNGRASYNEQFF. CDR3 in DNA: TGTGCCAGCAGTTACAACGGGAGGGCCTCCTACAATGAGCAGTTCTTC.